The text below deals with one T cell receptor (beta chain). Antigen: not known. A read error may produce the germline difference seen at one junction end. This sample includes further DNA sequences coding for the same CDR3. Sorting that relied on CD45RO/CCR7/CD25/CD127/CD95/CD27 yielded CD4+ naive, central memory, regulatory and stem cell-like memory cells. This CDR3 is 15 amino acids long. Germline V lookup: CDR1 SGHNT, CDR2 YYREEE (reference sequence). The entry originates in a study of beta chain features in type 1 diabetes. Study conclusions and caveats: In every one of the four CD4+ subsets, TCRB CDR3s were moderately but significantly shorter in Type 1 diabetes patients.

TCRB transcripts that were expressed got sequenced, as all of the isolated RNA had been reverse transcribed. Measured with immunoSEQ multiplex PCR; TCRdb has only the in-frame clones, and not every one. The data contain 100,000 to 150,000 clones, approximately 10% of them singletons. This chain uses TRBV5-4 with TRBJ2-4; a weak D match, TRBD2 (6 bases). What was sequenced was central memory CD4+ T cells from blood. The receptor was derived from a man aged 30 to 45 with type 1 diabetes. CDR3 residues: CASSQEGTEGNIQYF. The CDR3 nucleotides are TGCGCCAGCAGCCAAGAAGGGACTGAGGGAAACATTCAGTACTTC.